The 25 T cell receptor beta chains below were found in one sample sequenced in a study of shared clonotypes between healthy human individuals (dated by TCRdb to 2020 to 2021). Library creation used the immunoSEQ multiplex PCR assay. TCRdb's version of the immuneACCESS table is confined to in-frame rearrangements and falls short of the full clone set. An unresolved V gene accounts for under half of the shortfall where checked; the remainder is of unknown origin. This sample gives about 680,000 clones in total; about 80% of them show up just once. In total, the top ten clones hold 1.5% to 2% of the sample. The sample was memory CD4+ T cells sorted from blood. What the cell subset or site label conveys for this sample: CD45RA-negative fraction. Source of these receptors: a woman between 25 and 40 years old in good health.

This clone occurred many times. The gene calls are TRBV11-2 and TRBJ2-2; 12 bases map to TRBD1. Germline assignment: CDR1 SGHAT and CDR2 FQNNGV. Unmatched junction bases numbered 7, after V lost 5 bases and J lost 12 bases. The CDR3 runs to 14 residues. The DNA of the CDR3 is TGTGCCAGCAGCCCGGGACAGGGGGCTAGGAAGCTGTTTTTT. It is translated as CASSPGQGARKLFF.

This clone was seen once. The chain employs TRBV30 and TRBJ2-3, with D unresolved. Trimming took 5 bases from V and 2 from J, leaving 5 bases between them. CDR1 is GTSNPN and CDR2 is SVGIG in the germline V gene (reference sequence). The CDR3 runs to 11 residues. The CDR3 DNA follows: TGTGCCTGGGCTCCCACAGATACGCAGTATTTT. Translated, it gives CAWAPTDTQYF. Variable domain in full (rest from reference TRBV30 and TRBJ2-3): SQTIHQWPATLVQPVGSPLSLECTVEGTSNPNLYWYRQAAGRGLQLLFYSVGIGQISSEVPQNLSASRPQDRQFILSSKKLLLSDSGFYLCAWAPTDTQYFGPGTRLTVL.

J is TRBJ2-3 and V is TRBV4-1, with a weak D call TRBD2 (5 bases). Between the trimmed V and J ends, which lost 1 base and 3 bases, there was a span of 11 bases. This CDR3 is built from 15 residues. In germline, CDR1 is MGHRA, CDR2 YSYEKL. CDR3 DNA: TGCGCCAGCAGCCAAGGAAGCGGCCTAACAGATACGCAGTATTTT. It encodes CASSQGSGLTDTQYF.

This sequence joins TRBV7-2 and TRBJ2-1; D gene unclear. Germline CDR1 reads SGHTA; CDR2 reads FQGNSA. The CDR3 totals 13 residues. V dropped 3 bases and J dropped 6 bases, with 9 bases sitting between them. CDR3 DNA: TGTGCCAGCAGCTTCGGACCCAGCAATGAGCAGTTCTTC. Translated: CASSFGPSNEQFF. Filled out from reference TRBV7-2 and TRBJ2-1, the complete variable domain reads GAGVSQSPSNKVTEKGKDVELRCDPISGHTALYWYRQSLGQGLEFLIYFQGNSAPDKSGLPSDRFSAERTGGSVSTLTIQRTQQEDSAVYLCASSFGPSNEQFFGPGTRLTVL.

CDR3 residues: CASSQNEKLFF. The CDR3 DNA reads TGTGCCAGCTCACAAAATGAAAAACTGTTTTTT. The chain couples TRBV6-1 to TRBJ1-4; D not resolved. Germline V gene data show CDR1 as MNHNS and CDR2 as SASEGT. The CDR3 has 11 residues. Trimming pared 8 bases from V and 5 bases from J, leaving 6 bases between.

This clone appeared a few times. The J gene is TRBJ1-5, the V gene TRBV10-3, with D unresolved. The CDR3 runs 15 residues. CDR1 and CDR2 (germline): ENHRY, SYGVKD. Trimming left V 7 bases short and J 0 bases short, with 13 bases between. CDR3 sequence: CAIKGSADSNQPQHF. DNA of the CDR3: TGTGCCATCAAAGGGTCAGCCGATAGCAATCAGCCCCAGCATTTT.

The chain joins TRBV5-4 to TRBJ1-1; TRBD1 is a possible D gene (5 bases). The V end lost 4 bases, the J end lost 1 base, and 11 bases lay between the germline ends. Per germline, CDR1 SGHNT and CDR2 YYREEE (reference sequence). The CDR3 spans 14 residues. The CDR3 DNA is TGTGCCAGCAGCCCCGGGACGGGGAACACTGAAGCTTTCTTT. Protein sequence: CASSPGTGNTEAFF.

The rearrangement links TRBV14 to TRBJ2-1; 9 bases fit TRBD1. The junction had 15 bases not matched to a gene; V was cut back by 4 bases and J by 8 bases. The germline CDR1 and CDR2 sequences are SGHDN and FVKESK. The CDR3 consists of 17 residues. CDR3 sequence reads: CASSPRTGASGGDEQFF. The CDR3 DNA reads as TGTGCCAGCAGCCCTCGGACAGGGGCTAGTGGGGGGGATGAGCAGTTCTTC.

The J gene is TRBJ2-7, the V gene TRBV28, with D possibly being TRBD1 (5 bases). The germline V and J ends were trimmed by 2 bases and 4 bases, with 12 bases remaining between them. CDR3 length: 14 amino acids. CDR1 and CDR2 (germline): MDHEN, SYDVKM. For the CDR3, the DNA is TGTGCCAGCAGTTTAATAAGGGGCCTATACGAGCAGTACTTC. Its translation: CASSLIRGLYEQYF.

This clone has only one observation. The same CDR3 arises from other DNA sequences in this sample as well. This chain connects TRBV28 to TRBJ2-7; D possibly matches TRBD1 or TRBD2 (5 bases each). Trimming took off 2 bases at V and 4 bases at J, with 9 bases between the two ends. The CDR3 length is 13 residues. Germline CDR1 reads MDHEN; CDR2 reads SYDVKM. CDR3 coding DNA: TGTGCCAGCAGTTTACAGGGACCATACGAGCAGTACTTC. This codes for CASSLQGPYEQYF.

The chain joins TRBV10-3 to TRBJ2-1, with 8 bases fitting TRBD2. Germline V CDR1 and CDR2: ENHRY, SYGVKD. V was pared by 8 bases and J by 7 bases, with 7 bases of the junction left unmatched. The CDR3 is 13 amino acids. Here the CDR3 reads CAIAGTSGNEQFF. CDR3 nucleotide sequence: TGTGCCATCGCCGGGACTAGTGGTAATGAGCAGTTCTTC.

V is TRBV29-1 and J is TRBJ2-7; D is undetermined. CDR1 and CDR2 (germline): SQVTM, ANQGSEA. Trimming left V 4 bases short and J 3 bases short, with 7 bases between. This CDR3 has 11 amino acids. The CDR3 DNA reads as TGCAGCGTTGCCGACCTCTACGAGCAGTACTTC. It yields the protein CSVADLYEQYF.

The chain links TRBV9 to TRBJ1-3; D uncertain. The V end lost 1 base, the J end lost 0 bases, and 8 bases lay between the germline ends. This CDR3 spans 15 amino acids. Germline V lookup: CDR1 SGDLS, CDR2 YYNGEE. CDR3: CASSVNGFSGNTIYF. The CDR3 DNA sequence: TGTGCCAGCAGCGTAAACGGCTTCTCTGGAAACACCATATATTTT.

CDR3: CATSRHSNGYTF. CDR3 in DNA: TGTGCCACCAGCAGACACTCCAATGGCTACACCTTC. The chain has TRBV15 and TRBJ1-2, with unresolved D. CDR1 LNHNV and CDR2 YYDKDF come from the germline V gene (reference sequence). The CDR3 loop spans 12 amino acids. Trimming pared 2 bases from V and 6 bases from J, leaving 7 bases between. Using reference TRBV15 and TRBJ1-2 for the parts outside the CDR3, the full variable domain is DAMVIQNPRYQVTQFGKPVTLSCSQTLNHNVMYWYQQKSSQAPKLLFHYYDKDFNNEADTPDNFQSRRPNTSFCFLDIRSPGLGDTAMYLCATSRHSNGYTFGSGTRLTVV.

V is TRBV9 and J is TRBJ2-7; 8 nucleotides line up with TRBD1. This CDR3 region has 14 residues. Germline trimming cut 4 bases from V and 0 bases from J; bases unmatched to any gene: 3. The germline V gene encodes CDR1 SGDLS and CDR2 YYNGEE. The DNA for the CDR3 is TGTGCCAGCAGCTTGACAGGGGCCTCCTACGAGCAGTACTTC. Translated, it gives CASSLTGASYEQYF.

The genes are TRBV19 and TRBJ1-2, with a weak D call TRBD1 (6 bases). Germline assignment: CDR1 LNHDA and CDR2 SQIVND (reference sequence). The CDR3 covers 16 residues. Trimming took off 6 bases at V and 0 bases at J, with 17 bases between the two ends. The CDR3 DNA is TGTGCCAGTAGAGGAGGGGGGAACCGAGCTAACTATGGCTACACCTTC. It yields the protein CASRGGGNRANYGYTF.

This clone was counted only a few times. V gene TRBV15 combines with J gene TRBJ2-5; 7 positions match TRBD2. The trim removed 0 bases at V and 1 base at J, leaving 2 bases unmatched. Germline CDR1 reads LNHNV; CDR2 reads YYDKDF (reference sequence). The CDR3 is 15 residues long. In DNA form, the CDR3 reads TGTGCCACCAGCAGAGAGGGGGGGTTCCAAGAGACCCAGTACTTC. Translation: CATSREGGFQETQYF.

The rearrangement joins TRBV30 to TRBJ2-1, with TRBD1 as a possible D gene (6 bases). Per germline, CDR1 GTSNPN and CDR2 SVGIG (reference sequence). The CDR3 loop spans 14 amino acids. Trimming stripped 0 bases from V and 7 bases from J, with 13 bases between. The CDR3 DNA is TGTGCCTGGAGTGTGACAGGCGGCGGGAATGAGCAGTTCTTC. Encoded protein: CAWSVTGGGNEQFF. Variable domain in full (rest from reference TRBV30 and TRBJ2-1): SQTIHQWPATLVQPVGSPLSLECTVEGTSNPNLYWYRQAAGRGLQLLFYSVGIGQISSEVPQNLSASRPQDRQFILSSKKLLLSDSGFYLCAWSVTGGGNEQFFGPGTRLTVL.

The chain couples TRBV6-5 to TRBJ1-3; 7 nucleotides align to TRBD1. CDR1 and CDR2 (germline): MNHEY, SVGAGI. Losses at the gene ends were 10 bases for V and 0 bases for J; bases not matched to a gene: 3. CDR3 size: 13 residues. In DNA, the CDR3 is TGTGCCACCCGACAGGGCTCTGGAAACACCATATATTTT. Its translation: CATRQGSGNTIYF.

The V gene is TRBV11-3, the J gene TRBJ1-2, with D tentatively TRBD1 (5 bases). The CDR3 length is 14 residues. Looked up from germline, CDR1 is SGHNT and CDR2 is YENEEA. The V and J ends lost 5 bases and 4 bases respectively, with 14 bases between them. This CDR3 reads CASSPAQGTYGYTF. CDR3 DNA sequence: TGTGCCAGCAGCCCAGCCCAGGGAACCTATGGCTACACCTTC.

This clone was counted only a few times. The chain joins TRBV25-1 to TRBJ2-3, with 10 bases identical to TRBD2. This CDR3 is built from 17 residues. Trimming at V came to 4 bases and at J to 2 bases, leaving 9 bases not matched to a gene. CDR1 is MGHDK, CDR2 SYGVNS, per germline. The CDR3: CASSAPDSGRTTDTQYF. CDR3 bases: TGTGCCAGCAGTGCCCCGGATAGCGGGAGGACCACAGATACGCAGTATTTT.

The chain is built from TRBV10-3 and TRBJ1-3; unclear D gene. The V gene's germline CDR1 is ENHRY and CDR2 SYGVKD. V lost 7 bases and J lost 3, with 13 bases in between. There are 14 residues in the CDR3. CDR3 in amino acids: CAIKVGQLGNTIYF. The CDR3 DNA follows: TGTGCCATCAAGGTCGGGCAGCTTGGAAACACCATATATTTT.

V usage is TRBV29-1 and J usage is TRBJ2-7; D is perhaps TRBD1 (6 bases). The CDR3 spans 13 residues. CDR1 SQVTM and CDR2 ANQGSEA come from the germline V gene. Trimming stripped 4 bases from V and 3 bases from J, with 13 bases between. As DNA, the CDR3 is TGCAGCGTTGTGGGGGCCCTGGGCTACGAGCAGTACTTC. Translating gives CSVVGALGYEQYF.

This clone was seen only a few times. The rearrangement uses TRBV14 and TRBJ2-7, with TRBD1 matching over 10 bases. In germline, CDR1 is SGHDN, CDR2 FVKESK. V lost 7 bases and J lost 5; bases outside the gene matches: 11. The CDR3 has 15 residues. The chain's CDR3 is CASTIRGTGAHEQYF. DNA of the CDR3: TGTGCCAGCACCATAAGGGGGACAGGGGCACACGAGCAGTACTTC.

About this clone: The same CDR3 is also encoded by other DNA sequences in this sample. The chain combines TRBV7-2 with TRBJ2-1; 7 bases match TRBD2. The germline gives CDR1 SGHTA, CDR2 FQGNSA. Germline trimming cut 0 bases from V and 7 bases from J; bases unmatched to any gene: 3. This CDR3 has 14 amino acids. CDR3 protein: CASSLAGGWNEQFF. As DNA, the CDR3 is TGTGCCAGCAGCTTAGCGGGAGGGTGGAATGAGCAGTTCTTC.